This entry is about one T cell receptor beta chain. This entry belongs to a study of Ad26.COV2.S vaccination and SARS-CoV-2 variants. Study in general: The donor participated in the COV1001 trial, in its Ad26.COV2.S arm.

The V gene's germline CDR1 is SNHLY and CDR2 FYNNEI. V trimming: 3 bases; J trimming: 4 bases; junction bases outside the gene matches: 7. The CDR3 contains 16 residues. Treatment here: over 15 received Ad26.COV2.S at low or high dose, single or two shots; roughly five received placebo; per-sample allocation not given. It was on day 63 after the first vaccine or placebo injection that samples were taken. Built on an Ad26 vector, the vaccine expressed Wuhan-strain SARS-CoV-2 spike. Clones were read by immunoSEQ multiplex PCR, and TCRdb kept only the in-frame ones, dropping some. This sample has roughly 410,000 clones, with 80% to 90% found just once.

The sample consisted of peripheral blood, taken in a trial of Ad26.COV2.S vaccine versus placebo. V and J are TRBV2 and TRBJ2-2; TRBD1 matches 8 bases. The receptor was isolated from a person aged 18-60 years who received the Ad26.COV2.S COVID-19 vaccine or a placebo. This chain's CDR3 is CASSDFDRGGTGELFF. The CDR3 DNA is TGTGCCAGCAGTGATTTCGACAGGGGCGGCACCGGGGAGCTGTTTTTT. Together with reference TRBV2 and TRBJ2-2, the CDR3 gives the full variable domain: EPEVTQTPSHQVTQMGQEVILRCVPISNHLYFYWYRQILGQKVEFLVSFYNNEISEKSEIFDDQFSVERPDGSNFTLKIRSTKLEDSAMYFCASSDFDRGGTGELFFGEGSRLTVL.